This T cell receptor (beta chain) was recorded in a study of beta chain features in type 1 diabetes. With respect to this clone: Antigen specificity is unknown.

What was sequenced were expressed TCRB transcripts, since all of the isolated RNA had been reverse transcribed. The table came from immunoSEQ multiplex PCR; TCRdb's copy has only in-frame clones and leaves some out. The table shows hundreds of thousands of clones, with about 15% occurring only once. This CDR3 has 13 amino acids. Germline values: CDR1 MNHEY, CDR2 SVGAGI. The germline V and J ends were trimmed by 6 bases and 1 base, with 9 bases remaining between them. Each of the CD4+ naive, central memory, regulatory and stem cell-like memory populations was sorted via CD45RO/CCR7/CD25/CD127/CD95/CD27. Study results and limitations: A moderate, significant TCRB CDR3 shortening appeared in type 1 diabetes across four CD4+ subsets.

The sample comprised naive CD4+ T cells from blood. This TCR was recovered from a man aged 18 to 35 with type 1 diabetes. V and J are TRBV6-5 and TRBJ1-2; no clear D gene. CDR3 coding DNA: TGTGCCAGCAGACACCCAGTTAACTATGGCTACACCTTC. It is translated as CASRHPVNYGYTF.